This paragraph reports one T cell receptor (beta chain). The CDR3 runs to 15 residues. The V end was cut by 1 base, the J end by 0 bases, with 9 bases between. Looked up from germline, CDR1 is LGHDT and CDR2 is YNNKEL (reference sequence). The data belong to a study of blood T cell repertoires in COVID-19. The overall study: Material from acute and convalescent COVID-19 was sourced from the United States, Italy and Spain. T cells, B-cell-depleted T cells, or PBMCs supplied cDNA or gDNA.

Libraries were prepared by immunoSEQ multiplex PCR; TCRdb keeps only in-frame clonotypes and omits some of them. The sample has around 26,000 clones, about nine tenths seen once. The V gene is TRBV3-1 (or the pseudogene TRBV3-2), the J gene TRBJ1-1; D not resolved. The clonotype comes from a human donor in a cohort sampled during active COVID-19. The sequencing input was peripheral blood. For the CDR3, the DNA is TGTGCCAGCAGCCAAGTGGGCAGCATGAACACTGAAGCTTTCTTT. Its protein is CASSQVGSMNTEAFF.